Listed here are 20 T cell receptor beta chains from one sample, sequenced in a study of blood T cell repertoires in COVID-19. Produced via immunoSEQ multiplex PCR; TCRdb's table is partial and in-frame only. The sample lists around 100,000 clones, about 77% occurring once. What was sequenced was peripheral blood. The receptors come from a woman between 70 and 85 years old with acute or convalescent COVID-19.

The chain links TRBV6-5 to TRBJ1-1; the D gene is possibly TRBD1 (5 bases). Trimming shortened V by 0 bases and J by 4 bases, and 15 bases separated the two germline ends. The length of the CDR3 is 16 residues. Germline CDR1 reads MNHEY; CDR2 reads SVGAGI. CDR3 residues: CASSYSASGGVTEAFF. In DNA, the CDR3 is TGTGCCAGCAGTTACTCGGCCTCAGGAGGGGTCACTGAAGCTTTCTTT.

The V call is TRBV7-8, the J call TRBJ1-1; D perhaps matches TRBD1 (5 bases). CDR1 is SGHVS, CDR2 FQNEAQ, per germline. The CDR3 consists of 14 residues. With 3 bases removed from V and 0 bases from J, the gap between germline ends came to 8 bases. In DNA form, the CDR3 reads TGTGCCAGCAGCTTCAGGGTGGTGAACACTGAAGCTTTCTTT. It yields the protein CASSFRVVNTEAFF.

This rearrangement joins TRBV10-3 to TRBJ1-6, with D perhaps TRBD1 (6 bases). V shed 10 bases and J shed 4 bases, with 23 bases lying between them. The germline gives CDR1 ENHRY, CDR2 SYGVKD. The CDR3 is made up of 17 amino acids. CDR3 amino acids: CASTFADSGLYNSPLHF. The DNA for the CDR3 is TGTGCCAGCACCTTTGCGGACAGCGGATTATATAATTCACCCCTCCACTTT.

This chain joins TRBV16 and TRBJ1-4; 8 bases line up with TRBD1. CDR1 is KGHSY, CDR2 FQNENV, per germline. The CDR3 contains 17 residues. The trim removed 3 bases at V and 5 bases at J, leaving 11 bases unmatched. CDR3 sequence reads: CASSQQSGGRLNEKLFF. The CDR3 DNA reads TGTGCCAGCAGCCAGCAATCAGGGGGCCGGCTAAATGAAAAACTGTTTTTT.

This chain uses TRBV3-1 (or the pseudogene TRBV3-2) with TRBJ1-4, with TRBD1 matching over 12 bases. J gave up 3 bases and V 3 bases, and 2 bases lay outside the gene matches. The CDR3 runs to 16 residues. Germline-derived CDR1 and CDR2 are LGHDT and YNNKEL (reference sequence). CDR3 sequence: CASSQGQGAANEKLFF. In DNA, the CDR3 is TGTGCCAGCAGCCAGGGACAGGGGGCGGCTAATGAAAAACTGTTTTTT.

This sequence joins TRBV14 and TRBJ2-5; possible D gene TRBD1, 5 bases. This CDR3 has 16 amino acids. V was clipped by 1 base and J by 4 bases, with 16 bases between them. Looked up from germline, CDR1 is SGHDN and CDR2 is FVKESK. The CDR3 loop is CASSQGSGRRGETQYF. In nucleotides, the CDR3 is TGTGCCAGCAGCCAAGGCTCCGGCAGAAGGGGAGAGACCCAGTACTTC.

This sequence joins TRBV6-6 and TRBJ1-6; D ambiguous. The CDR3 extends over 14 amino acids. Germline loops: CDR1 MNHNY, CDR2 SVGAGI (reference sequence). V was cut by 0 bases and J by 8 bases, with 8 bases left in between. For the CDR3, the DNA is TGTGCCAGCAGTTACTCTGGCGGAGATTCACCCCTCCACTTT. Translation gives CASSYSGGDSPLHF.

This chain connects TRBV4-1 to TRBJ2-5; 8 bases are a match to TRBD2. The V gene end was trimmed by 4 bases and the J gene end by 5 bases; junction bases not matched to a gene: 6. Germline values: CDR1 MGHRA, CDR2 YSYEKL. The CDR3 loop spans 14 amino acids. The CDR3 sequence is CASSPVAGTETQYF. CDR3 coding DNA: TGCGCCAGCAGCCCCGTAGCGGGGACGGAGACCCAGTACTTC.

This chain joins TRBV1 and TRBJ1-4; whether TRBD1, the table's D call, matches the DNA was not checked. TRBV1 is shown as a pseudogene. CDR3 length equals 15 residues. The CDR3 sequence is CTSSPSRDTNEKLFF. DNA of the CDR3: TGCACCAGCAGCCCGTCCCGGGACACGAATGAAAAACTGTTTTTT.

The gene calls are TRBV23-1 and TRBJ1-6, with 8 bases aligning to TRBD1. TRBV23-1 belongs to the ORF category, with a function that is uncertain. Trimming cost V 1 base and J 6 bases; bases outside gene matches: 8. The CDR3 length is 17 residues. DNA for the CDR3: TGCGCCAGCAGTCAATTTCTGGGGGACAGGTCTAATTCACCCCTCCACTTT. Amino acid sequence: CASSQFLGDRSNSPLHF.

The CDR3 DNA follows: TGTGCCAGCAGGGGTGAGACAGGGGTCCTCTATGGCTACACCTTC. Translation gives CASRGETGVLYGYTF. The genes are TRBV28 and TRBJ1-2, with TRBD1 matching 8 bases. The V gene end was trimmed by 6 bases and the J gene end by 4 bases; junction bases not matched to a gene: 10. Germline assignment: CDR1 MDHEN and CDR2 SYDVKM. The CDR3 has 15 residues.

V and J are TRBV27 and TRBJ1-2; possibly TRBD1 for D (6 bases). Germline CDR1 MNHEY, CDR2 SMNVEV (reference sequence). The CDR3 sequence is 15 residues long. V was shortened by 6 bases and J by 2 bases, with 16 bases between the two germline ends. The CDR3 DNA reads TGTGCCAGCAGGTGGGGGGGGACATCCAACTATGGCTACACCTTC. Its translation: CASRWGGTSNYGYTF.

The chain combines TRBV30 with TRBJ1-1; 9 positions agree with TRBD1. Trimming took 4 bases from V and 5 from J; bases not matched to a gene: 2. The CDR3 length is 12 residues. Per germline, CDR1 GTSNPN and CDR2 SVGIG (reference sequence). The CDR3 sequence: CAWNRGPTEAFF. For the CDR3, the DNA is TGTGCCTGGAACAGGGGGCCAACTGAAGCTTTCTTT.

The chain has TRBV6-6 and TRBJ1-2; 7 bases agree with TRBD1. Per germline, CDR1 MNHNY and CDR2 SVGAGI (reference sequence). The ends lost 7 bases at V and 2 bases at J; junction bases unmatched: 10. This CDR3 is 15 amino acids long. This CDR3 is CASTPGQVINYGYTF. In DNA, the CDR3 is TGTGCCAGCACCCCAGGACAGGTGATAAACTATGGCTACACCTTC.

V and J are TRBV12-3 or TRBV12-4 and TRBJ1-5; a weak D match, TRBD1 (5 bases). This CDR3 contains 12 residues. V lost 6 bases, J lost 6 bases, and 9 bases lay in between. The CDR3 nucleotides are TGTGCCAGCAGCCAGGGTACTCAGCCCCAGCATTTT. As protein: CASSQGTQPQHF.

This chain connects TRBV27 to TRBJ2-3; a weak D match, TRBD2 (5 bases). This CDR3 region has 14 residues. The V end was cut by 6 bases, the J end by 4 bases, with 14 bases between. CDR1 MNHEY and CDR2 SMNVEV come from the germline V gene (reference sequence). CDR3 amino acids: CASSRPGSADTQYF. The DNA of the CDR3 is TGTGCCAGCAGCCGTCCGGGATCGGCAGATACGCAGTATTTT.

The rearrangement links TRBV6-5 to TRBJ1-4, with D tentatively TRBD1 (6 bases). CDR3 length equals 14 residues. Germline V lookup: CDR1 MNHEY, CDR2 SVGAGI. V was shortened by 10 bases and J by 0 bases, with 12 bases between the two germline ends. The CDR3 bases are TGTGCCACCCAGCGGACAGCAACTAATGAAAAACTGTTTTTT. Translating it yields CATQRTATNEKLFF.

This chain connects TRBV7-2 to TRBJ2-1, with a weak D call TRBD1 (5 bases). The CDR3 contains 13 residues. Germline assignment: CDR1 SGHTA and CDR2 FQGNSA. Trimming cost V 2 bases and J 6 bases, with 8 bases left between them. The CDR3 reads CASSLSRGNEQFF. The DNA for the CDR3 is TGTGCCAGCAGCTTATCTAGGGGCAATGAGCAGTTCTTC.

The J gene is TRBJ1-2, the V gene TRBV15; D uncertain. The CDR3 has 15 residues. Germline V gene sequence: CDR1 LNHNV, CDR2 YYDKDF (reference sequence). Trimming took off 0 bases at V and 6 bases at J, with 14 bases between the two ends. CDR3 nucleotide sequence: TGTGCCACCAGCAGAGATCTTGAGGTGCTGGATGGCTACACCTTC. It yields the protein CATSRDLEVLDGYTF.

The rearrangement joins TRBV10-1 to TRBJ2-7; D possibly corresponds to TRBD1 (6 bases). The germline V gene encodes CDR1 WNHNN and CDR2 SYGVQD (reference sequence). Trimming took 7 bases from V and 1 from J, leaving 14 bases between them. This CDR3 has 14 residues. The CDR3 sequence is CASMGRGRSYEQYF. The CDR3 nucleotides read TGCGCCAGCATGGGCAGGGGTCGGTCCTACGAGCAGTACTTC.